This T cell receptor delta chain originates from a study of DNA immune sequencing with unique molecular identifiers (dated by TCRdb to 2018 to 2020). About the full investigation: Immunomagnetic cell separation was used to enrich gammadelta T cells from buffy coats, and the genomic DNA of the enriched gammadelta T cells was then sequenced. Fluorescence-activated cell sorting was used to enrich gammadelta T cells from PBMC of 10 healthy individuals. Donors were healthy individuals, with over eight donors profiled from sorted peripheral blood gammadelta T cells. In the comparison of enriched versus non-enriched samples, about 97 ng of enriched gammadelta T-cell DNA and around 900 ng of non-enriched PBMC DNA were sequenced. An ultrasensitive DNA-based TRD repertoire sequencing method using PCR-introduced unique molecular identifiers was developed and validated in the study. Validation of the method was performed on synthetic reference molecules and on blood samples from healthy individuals.

By its share of the sample, this clone is medium-sized (0.01 to 0.1%). The antigen it binds to is not known. No base quality information exists; no much larger clone differs at one position. What the work shows at the level of the full study, not this receptor alone: Novel TRD sequences not targeted by the primers cannot be detected with the primer-based approach. Among clonotypes from healthy donors, the most common TRD rearrangement was TRDV2 paired with TRDJ1. TRD repertoire diversity differed among healthy donors, and several donors were highly oligoclonal, with the top 5 clonotypes making up more than half of productive molecules.

For this chain, trimming is 3 bases at the V end and 0 bases at the J end, and the number of junction bases without a gene match is 16. The germline V gene encodes CDR1 GEAIGNYY and CDR2 EKD. The CDR3 sequence holds 22 residues, the cysteine and phenylalanine included. Just CDR3 DNA is preserved here, 66 bases in frame from base 1. Receptors were amplified or captured by multiplex PCR. Genomic DNA was amplified with a 32-plex assay using primers for all 8 TRDV and 4 TRDJ genes covering the CDR3. A 12-nucleotide UMI was attached over about 3 barcoding PCR cycles, and a second PCR was then run with Illumina adapter primers. Libraries were purified with AMPure XP beads and quality-checked on a Fragment Analyzer with the HS NGS Fragment kit. An Illumina MiniSeq mid-output kit with approximately 20% PhiX and 150 cycles of paired-end reads was used for sequencing. The authors' pipeline ran thus. MIGEC version 1.2.9 was used to process reads, grouping reads by UMI and building error-corrected consensus sequences. For post-processing, modified scripts from VDJtools version 1.2.1 were used together with the tcR R package. For TCRdb, the public reads were processed anew by CATT, and duplicate DNA sequences were folded into one row. Clone size and V and J calls follow TCRdb, not the original study. In all, the sample holds under 3,000 delta-chain clones, and less than 15% of those were seen once. 22% of the sample is held by the ten biggest clonotypes.

Sample: gamma-delta T cells from PBMCs. The chain couples TRDV2 to TRDJ3, and TRDD3 matches 10 of the central bases. This clonotype originated in a human donor in good health. The nucleotide sequence is TGTGCCTGTGACTTAACACAGACTGGGGGATTCACGGCCTCCTGGGACACCCGACAGATGTTTTTC. Its coded protein is CACDLTQTGGFTASWDTRQMFF.